One sample yielded the 32 T cell receptor beta chains listed below, sequenced in a study of regulatory and conventional T cells in RAG deficiency. Conventional CD4+ T cells were sorted from blood as CD25-low CD127-high cells. Data came from immunoSEQ multiplex PCR; TCRdb stores just in-frame clones and leaves some out. Altogether roughly 30,000 clones are present, approximately 96% being singletons, with the ten largest covering about 0.35%. The same sample was also used in a study of regulatory T cells. That source adds: The primer mix had 52 TRBV and 13 TRBJ primers.

Specimen: CD25- CD4+ T cells sorted from blood. These TCRs come from a human donor in good health.

The chain is built from TRBV19 and TRBJ2-1; the match to TRBD2 covers 9 bases. The V gene's germline CDR1 is LNHDA and CDR2 SQIVND (reference sequence). After removal of 4 bases from V and 1 base from J, the junction contained 5 bases not matched to a gene. CDR3 size: 16 residues. The chain's CDR3 is CASSTQTSGSYNEQFF. The CDR3 DNA reads as TGTGCCAGTAGTACCCAGACTAGCGGTTCCTACAATGAGCAGTTCTTC.

The chain couples TRBV4-1 to TRBJ2-5, with TRBD2 matching 10 bases. Trimming cost V 0 bases and J 5 bases; bases outside gene matches: 3. CDR1 and CDR2 (germline): MGHRA, YSYEKL. The length of the CDR3 is 15 residues. The CDR3 DNA reads TGCGCCAGCAGCCAAGATACTAGCGGGGTGGAGACCCAGTACTTC. Its protein product is CASSQDTSGVETQYF.

The CDR3 loop is CASSPGQASTDTQYF. The DNA for the CDR3 is TGCGCCAGCAGCCCCGGACAAGCTAGCACAGATACGCAGTATTTT. This rearrangement joins TRBV5-1 to TRBJ2-3; maybe TRBD1 (5 bases). CDR1 and CDR2 from the germline V gene are SGHRS and YFSETQ. The ends were cut back, 4 bases at V and 0 bases at J, with 12 bases in the middle. The CDR3 is made up of 15 amino acids.

V is TRBV7-3 and J is TRBJ2-1; unclear D gene. The CDR3 has 16 residues. Trimming left V 2 bases short and J 2 bases short, with 13 bases between. Germline values: CDR1 SGHTA, CDR2 FQGTGA. The CDR3 is CASSLFGTEAYNEQFF. DNA for the CDR3: TGTGCCAGCAGCTTATTTGGTACAGAAGCCTACAATGAGCAGTTCTTC.

In this sample, this clone turned up once. The chain employs TRBV25-1 and TRBJ2-1; the D gene is possibly TRBD1 (6 bases). This CDR3 is 15 amino acids long. Germline loops: CDR1 MGHDK, CDR2 SYGVNS. The V end was cut by 1 base, the J end by 12 bases, with 19 bases between. CDR3 residues: CASSESRGSSQRQFF. As DNA, the CDR3 is TGTGCCAGCAGTGAATCGAGGGGGTCGAGTCAGAGGCAGTTCTTC.

The rearrangement uses TRBV18 and TRBJ1-4; 9 bases fit TRBD1. This CDR3 contains 15 residues. The junction had 9 bases not matched to a gene; V was cut back by 5 bases and J by 8 bases. The V gene's germline CDR1 is KGHSH and CDR2 LQKENI. The CDR3 bases are TGTGCCAGCTCAACTAGGACAGGGGCAGGGGAAAAACTGTTTTTT. Encoded protein: CASSTRTGAGEKLFF.

This clone has only one observation. This chain joins TRBV6-1 and TRBJ1-4, with D perhaps matching TRBD1 (5 bases). Germline V gives CDR1 MNHNS, CDR2 SASEGT. V shed 8 bases and J shed 0 bases, with 13 bases lying between them. This CDR3 is 15 amino acids long. Here the CDR3 DNA reads TGTGCCAGCTATGCTCAGACAGCAACTAATGAAAAACTGTTTTTT. It translates to CASYAQTATNEKLFF.

This clone was picked up one time. This chain links TRBV7-2 with TRBJ1-2; 11 nucleotides agree with TRBD1. The CDR3 contains 15 residues. J gave up 5 bases and V 6 bases, and 8 bases lay outside the gene matches. In germline, CDR1 is SGHTA, CDR2 FQGNSA. The CDR3 here is CASRHRTGGEYGYTF. The CDR3 DNA reads as TGTGCCAGCAGGCACCGGACAGGGGGCGAGTATGGCTACACCTTC.

V is TRBV5-1 and J is TRBJ1-1; D is unresolved. With 7 bases removed from V and 0 bases from J, the gap between germline ends came to 16 bases. Looked up from germline, CDR1 is SGHRS and CDR2 is YFSETQ. The CDR3 has 15 amino acids. The CDR3 loop reads CASRRSSPMNTEAFF. CDR3 sequence (DNA): TGCGCCAGCCGGAGAAGCAGCCCCATGAACACTGAAGCTTTCTTT. The full variable domain, completed using reference TRBV5-1 and TRBJ1-1, is KAGVTQTPRYLIKTRGQQVTLSCSPISGHRSVSWYQQTPGQGLQFLFEYFSETQRNKGNFPGRFSGRQFSNSRSEMNVSTLELGDSALYLCASRRSSPMNTEAFFGQGTRLTVV.

The rearrangement joins TRBV5-3 to TRBJ2-5, with D perhaps matching TRBD2 (5 bases). TRBV5-3 is an ORF for which the function is uncertain. Between the trimmed V and J ends, which lost 0 bases and 3 bases, there was a span of 18 bases. This CDR3 contains 17 residues. The CDR3, as DNA: TGTGCCAGAAGCTTGGGTTGCGGAGAGGGCTTCGAAGAGACCCAGTACTTC. It is translated as CARSLGCGEGFEETQYF.

J is TRBJ2-3 and V is TRBV19, with D tentatively TRBD1 (6 bases). The germline CDR1 and CDR2 sequences are LNHDA and SQIVND (reference sequence). The germline V and J ends were trimmed by 6 bases and 3 bases, with 19 bases remaining between them. The CDR3 is 16 amino acids. In nucleotides, the CDR3 is TGTGCCAGTAGAGCTAGATCACAGGGACAAACAGATACGCAGTATTTT. It translates to CASRARSQGQTDTQYF.

The chain uses TRBV7-7 and TRBJ2-1; TRBD2 matches at 7 bases. Looked up from germline, CDR1 is SSHAT and CDR2 is FNYEAQ (reference sequence). V shed 5 bases, J shed 13 bases, and the junction held 14 bases outside the gene matches. This CDR3 comprises 14 residues. CDR3 DNA sequence: TGTGCCAGCAGCCCCATCCTTGAGCGGGGCCAACAGTTCTTC. It specifies CASSPILERGQQFF.

This clone has a single count. The rearrangement joins TRBV2 to TRBJ2-3; maybe TRBD1 (6 bases). The CDR3 extends over 15 amino acids. Germline V gene lookup returns CDR1 SNHLY and CDR2 FYNNEI. The germline V and J ends were trimmed by 7 bases and 2 bases, with 16 bases remaining between them. The CDR3 protein is CASTHDRQITDTQYF. The CDR3 DNA reads as TGTGCCAGCACCCATGACAGGCAGATCACAGATACGCAGTATTTT.

The chain recombines TRBV30 with TRBJ1-2, with TRBD1 as a possible D gene (5 bases). The CDR3 is 12 amino acids. Germline V CDR1 and CDR2: GTSNPN, SVGIG (reference sequence). V was clipped by 3 bases and J by 0 bases, with 5 bases between them. The CDR3 sequence: CAWRTANYGYTF. Written as DNA, the CDR3 is TGTGCCTGGAGGACAGCTAACTATGGCTACACCTTC.

The chain has TRBV5-1 and TRBJ2-1; 10 bases map to TRBD2. V trimming: 1 base; J trimming: 3 bases; junction bases outside the gene matches: 4. CDR3 size: 16 residues. The germline gives CDR1 SGHRS, CDR2 YFSETQ. This CDR3 reads CASSLTSGRVYNEQFF. CDR3 coding DNA: TGCGCCAGCAGCTTGACCAGCGGGAGGGTCTACAATGAGCAGTTCTTC.

This clone was seen once. The V and J genes are TRBV5-1 and TRBJ2-6, with 7 bases aligning to TRBD2. V shed 7 bases, J shed 2 bases, and the junction held 12 bases outside the gene matches. This CDR3 has 17 amino acids. Per germline, CDR1 SGHRS and CDR2 YFSETQ. The CDR3 here is CASYSGGRGAGANVLTF. For the CDR3, the DNA is TGCGCCAGCTATTCGGGAGGAAGAGGGGCTGGGGCCAACGTCCTGACTTTC.

There are a few counts of this clone. V is TRBV6-6 and J is TRBJ1-1; D uncertain. Germline CDR1 MNHNY, CDR2 SVGAGI (reference sequence). Deletions cut 2 bases from V and 2 bases from J, with 12 bases between. This CDR3 has 15 residues. The CDR3 DNA is TGTGCCAGCAGTTACGGAGGGCAGGCAAACACTGAAGCTTTCTTT. Amino acids: CASSYGGQANTEAFF.

This clone was detected only a few times. The chain recombines TRBV19 with TRBJ1-3, with D possibly being TRBD1 (6 bases). Germline CDR1 reads LNHDA; CDR2 reads SQIVND (reference sequence). The CDR3 runs to 14 residues. Trimming took 5 bases from V and 10 from J, leaving 18 bases between them. The CDR3 nucleotides read TGTGCCAGTAGTTCGGGGACACCCGAAAGGACCATATATTTT. Translated: CASSSGTPERTIYF.

The chain carries TRBV9 and TRBJ1-5, with a tentative D call TRBD1 (6 bases). CDR1 is SGDLS and CDR2 is YYNGEE in the germline V gene. Deletions cut 4 bases from V and 3 bases from J, with 14 bases between. This CDR3 is built from 15 residues. CDR3 in amino acids: CASSPGQSDNQPQHF. CDR3 nucleotides: TGTGCCAGCAGCCCAGGACAGTCCGACAATCAGCCCCAGCATTTT.

The chain employs TRBV11-2 and TRBJ2-1; 8 nucleotides match TRBD1. The V and J ends lost 5 bases and 8 bases, in that order; junction bases with no gene match: 8. The CDR3 sequence is 14 residues long. Per the germline V gene, CDR1 is SGHAT and CDR2 is FQNNGV. The CDR3 nucleotides are TGTGCCAGCAGCCCCGGGGACAGGAGGGATGAGCAGTTCTTC. Translating it yields CASSPGDRRDEQFF.

The gene calls are TRBV30 and TRBJ1-2; no clear D gene. This CDR3 contains 11 residues. The V end was cut by 3 bases, the J end by 7 bases, with 9 bases between. CDR1 GTSNPN and CDR2 SVGIG come from the germline V gene (reference sequence). In DNA, the CDR3 is TGTGCCTGGAGATCAGGCACTGGCTACACCTTC. This gives the protein CAWRSGTGYTF.

This clone was recorded once. V gene TRBV2 combines with J gene TRBJ1-4; D not resolved. This CDR3 is 16 amino acids long. The V end lost 6 bases, the J end lost 3 bases, and 17 bases lay between the germline ends. The germline gives CDR1 SNHLY, CDR2 FYNNEI. The CDR3 region has the DNA TGTGCCAGCAGACTTCGCTCCGGGGAGGCTAATGAAAAACTGTTTTTT. Protein product: CASRLRSGEANEKLFF.

This clone has just one count. This rearrangement joins TRBV30 to TRBJ1-3; 7 nucleotides match TRBD1. Losses at the gene ends were 0 bases for V and 2 bases for J; bases not matched to a gene: 7. The germline V gene has CDR1 GTSNPN and CDR2 SVGIG (reference sequence). The CDR3 sequence is 16 residues long. The CDR3 DNA reads as TGTGCCTGGAGTGTGGTACAGGGGAGTACTGGAAACACCATATATTTT. Translating gives CAWSVVQGSTGNTIYF.

This clone was counted once. J is TRBJ2-3 and V is TRBV11-2, with a weak D call TRBD2 (6 bases). V shed 6 bases and J shed 0 bases, with 10 bases lying between them. The CDR3 is made up of 14 amino acids. The germline CDR1 and CDR2 sequences are SGHAT and FQNNGV. The CDR3 is CASRLAGSTDTQYF. The DNA of the CDR3 is TGTGCCAGCAGGCTCGCGGGAAGCACAGATACGCAGTATTTT.

The chain joins TRBV30 to TRBJ2-3; 8 bases line up with TRBD2. There are 13 residues in the CDR3. V dropped 5 bases and J dropped 1; count of bases not matched to a gene: 2. Germline CDR1 GTSNPN, CDR2 SVGIG (reference sequence). DNA for the CDR3: TGTGCCTGGGAGCGGGGGCGCACAGATACGCAGTATTTT. Translated, it gives CAWERGRTDTQYF.

This clone was counted once. The chain couples TRBV7-8 to TRBJ2-1; 14 bases align to TRBD2. CDR1 and CDR2 from the germline V gene are SGHVS and FQNEAQ. The length of the CDR3 is 17 residues. Losses at the gene ends were 4 bases for V and 0 bases for J; bases not matched to a gene: 2. The chain's CDR3 is CASSSGLAGVSYNEQFF. CDR3 DNA: TGTGCCAGCAGCTCGGGACTAGCGGGAGTCTCCTACAATGAGCAGTTCTTC.

The rearrangement links TRBV7-8 to TRBJ2-6; D is perhaps TRBD2 (5 bases). The CDR3 totals 16 residues. V lost 5 bases and J lost 0, with 11 bases in between. Germline values: CDR1 SGHVS, CDR2 FQNEAQ. CDR3 amino acids: CASSADLYSGANVLTF. CDR3 bases: TGTGCCAGCAGCGCGGACTTATACTCTGGGGCCAACGTCCTGACTTTC.

The gene calls are TRBV5-1 and TRBJ1-6, with 9 bases matching TRBD1. This CDR3 has 14 residues. CDR1 is SGHRS and CDR2 is YFSETQ in the germline V gene. V lost 4 bases to trimming and J lost 9 bases; unmatched junction nucleotides: 5. CDR3 sequence: CASSPGQGGSPLHF. CDR3 bases: TGCGCCAGCAGCCCGGGACAGGGAGGTTCACCCCTCCACTTT. Variable domain in full (rest from reference TRBV5-1 and TRBJ1-6): KAGVTQTPRYLIKTRGQQVTLSCSPISGHRSVSWYQQTPGQGLQFLFEYFSETQRNKGNFPGRFSGRQFSNSRSEMNVSTLELGDSALYLCASSPGQGGSPLHFGNGTRLTVT.

This sequence joins TRBV27 and TRBJ1-1; D unresolved. The CDR3 extends over 13 amino acids. CDR1 is MNHEY, CDR2 SMNVEV, per germline (reference sequence). The germline V and J ends were trimmed by 0 bases and 4 bases, with 6 bases remaining between them. The chain's CDR3 is CASSLSGSTEAFF. The CDR3, as DNA: TGTGCCAGCAGTTTATCCGGGAGCACTGAAGCTTTCTTT.

The gene calls are TRBV5-1 and TRBJ2-5; D remains ambiguous. V lost 1 base, J lost 5 bases, and 9 bases lay in between. Germline V gene lookup returns CDR1 SGHRS and CDR2 YFSETQ. The CDR3 sequence is 13 residues long. This CDR3 is CASSLRPVETQYF. The CDR3 region has the DNA TGCGCCAGCAGCTTGCGCCCAGTGGAGACCCAGTACTTC.

The gene calls are TRBV5-4 and TRBJ2-7, with 9 bases aligning to TRBD2. This CDR3 region has 16 residues. Germline CDR1 reads SGHNT; CDR2 reads YYREEE (reference sequence). V lost 0 bases, J lost 1 base, and 5 bases stayed unmatched. For the CDR3, the DNA is TGTGCCAGCAGCTTGGGGGCTAGCGGGGTATCCTACGAGCAGTACTTC. Amino acids: CASSLGASGVSYEQYF.

The rearrangement uses TRBV5-1 and TRBJ1-1, with 10 bases that match TRBD1. Germline loops: CDR1 SGHRS, CDR2 YFSETQ. V dropped 4 bases and J dropped 6; count of bases not matched to a gene: 18. The CDR3 length is 18 residues. CDR3 nucleotide sequence: TGCGCCAGCAGCCCGGGGCTGGGACAGGGGTTCATTAGGTCTGAAGCTTTCTTT. It specifies CASSPGLGQGFIRSEAFF.